This is a list of T cell receptor beta chains from one sample in a study of T cells after yellow fever vaccination. TCRdb ran MiXCR on the 5' RACE reads and lists one entry per CDR3 protein. The data hold about 340,000 distinct CDR3 sequences, with approximately 9% observed a single time. The starting material was PBMCs, obtained on the day of the first yellow fever vaccination. These receptors came from a man between 18 and 35 years old who received the YFV17D yellow fever vaccine. CDR3s include the opening cysteine and the closing phenylalanine or tryptophan. Only part of the rows carry a size: once, few, many, or a class if the clone is expanded.

j_call: TRBJ2-7; clone_size: NA; v_call: TRBV19; cdr3_aa: CASSEVAETAEQYF
j_call: TRBJ2-3; clone_size: few; v_call: TRBV27; cdr3_aa: CASSLMSASSPDTQYF
j_call: TRBJ2-7; clone_size: NA; v_call: TRBV3-1; cdr3_aa: CASSQNPGSYEQYF
j_call: TRBJ1-1; clone_size: many; v_call: TRBV6-5; cdr3_aa: CASSSIGRNTEAFF
j_call: TRBJ2-1; clone_size: NA; v_call: TRBV19; cdr3_aa: CASSIGNEQFF
j_call: TRBJ2-1; clone_size: NA; v_call: TRBV9; cdr3_aa: CASSVDGQGLRQFF
j_call: TRBJ2-1; clone_size: few; v_call: TRBV7-2; cdr3_aa: CASSLGAGVKFF
j_call: TRBJ2-1; clone_size: many; v_call: TRBV6-1; cdr3_aa: CASSRHRTGGRQFF
j_call: TRBJ2-7; clone_size: few; v_call: TRBV20-1; cdr3_aa: CSARDQPGEQYF
j_call: TRBJ1-3; clone_size: many; v_call: TRBV27; cdr3_aa: CASSAGLSGNTIYF
j_call: TRBJ2-5; clone_size: few; v_call: TRBV4-3; cdr3_aa: CASSQEASASTQYF
j_call: TRBJ2-7; clone_size: NA; v_call: TRBV10-3; cdr3_aa: CAISADTEFSYEQYF
j_call: TRBJ2-1; clone_size: NA; v_call: TRBV12-3/TRBV12-4; cdr3_aa: CASSPLVGNEQFF
j_call: TRBJ2-1; clone_size: few; v_call: TRBV5-1; cdr3_aa: CASSRVQGAWGNEQFF
j_call: TRBJ2-5; clone_size: few; v_call: TRBV5-4; cdr3_aa: CASSANSGAQETQYF
j_call: TRBJ1-2; clone_size: few; v_call: TRBV18; cdr3_aa: CASSPEEFNYGYTF
j_call: TRBJ1-3; clone_size: NA; v_call: TRBV5-1; cdr3_aa: CASSLEVSGNTIYF
j_call: TRBJ2-3; clone_size: few; v_call: TRBV11-2; cdr3_aa: CASSPFVDTQYF
j_call: TRBJ1-6; clone_size: few; v_call: TRBV11-1; cdr3_aa: CASSPPPSRSEGWNSPLHF
j_call: TRBJ2-3; clone_size: NA; v_call: TRBV18; cdr3_aa: CASSPTRTAESTDTQYF
j_call: TRBJ1-1; clone_size: NA; v_call: TRBV5-1; cdr3_aa: CASSPVTMNTEAFF
j_call: TRBJ2-2; clone_size: few; v_call: TRBV9; cdr3_aa: CASSVYGGNTGELFF
j_call: TRBJ2-1; clone_size: few; v_call: TRBV5-1; cdr3_aa: CASSHRGVPYNEQFF
j_call: TRBJ2-5; clone_size: few; v_call: TRBV7-6; cdr3_aa: CASSRGGLQETQYF
j_call: TRBJ1-1; clone_size: many; v_call: TRBV5-5; cdr3_aa: CASSTGTRNTEAFF
j_call: TRBJ2-1; clone_size: NA; v_call: TRBV5-1; cdr3_aa: CASSKTGPYWDEQFF
j_call: TRBJ1-2; clone_size: few; v_call: TRBV6-2/TRBV6-3; cdr3_aa: CASSTRTGNYGYTF
j_call: TRBJ2-1; clone_size: many; v_call: TRBV6-5; cdr3_aa: CASSYGTGEQFF
j_call: TRBJ2-4; clone_size: few; v_call: TRBV3-1; cdr3_aa: CASSQDRALAKNIQYF
j_call: TRBJ1-5; clone_size: NA; v_call: TRBV12-3/TRBV12-4; cdr3_aa: CASSFGVQPQHF
j_call: TRBJ2-5; clone_size: many; v_call: TRBV20-1; cdr3_aa: CSASSGKETQYF
j_call: TRBJ2-3; clone_size: NA; v_call: TRBV7-2; cdr3_aa: CASSLASGGGIDTQYF
j_call: TRBJ1-5; clone_size: few; v_call: TRBV7-3; cdr3_aa: CASSRRPGSSNQPQHF
j_call: TRBJ1-5; clone_size: few; v_call: TRBV4-2; cdr3_aa: CASSQEVRPGNQPQHF
j_call: TRBJ2-1; clone_size: few; v_call: TRBV20-1; cdr3_aa: CSARTSGGVYNEQFF